This TCR beta chain appears in the sequencing data of a study of T-cell memory formation after mild COVID-19. Turning to this clonotype: The target antigen is unknown.

CDR3 length: 17 amino acids. CDR1 and CDR2 from the germline V gene are MNHEY and SVGEGT. With V trimmed by 2 bases and J by 0 bases, 8 bases remained unmatched. Whole-study findings and limits: Pre-infection memory already had some responding clones, implying cross-reactive memory joined. A second wave expanding day 15 to 37 was CD4+-biased; contracting clones were balanced.

TCR alpha and TCR beta cDNA libraries carrying sample barcodes and UMIs were produced by 5'RACE using constant-segment primers. TCRdb ran MiXCR on the 5' RACE reads and lists one entry per CDR3 protein. The table shows fewer than 350,000 distinct CDR3 sequences, with approximately 16% occurring only once. The sequenced sample was PBMCs or a T cell subset sorted from them (not recorded which). This sequence joins TRBV6-2 or TRBV6-3 and TRBJ2-3; 7 positions match TRBD1. The clonotype originates from a man younger than 35 who had mild COVID-19 (a few samples of this study predate the infection). Cell type and time point are not known. CDR3 loop: CASSYPTGQRSTDTQYF. The CDR3 DNA reads TGTGCCAGCAGTTACCCGACGGGACAGCGTAGCACAGATACGCAGTATTTT.